This T cell receptor beta chain is drawn from a study of CD8 T cells in ankylosing spondylitis. Study observations and caveats: Before this, some motif variants had been reported in reactive arthritis synovial fluid and blood. Matched synovial fluid from ankylosing spondylitis patients was reported to be enriched for disease-linked clones. Ankylosing spondylitis blood seemed to carry a telltale TCR beta motif made of several highly homologous variants. The authors found the disease-linked clones to be CD8+ and relatively rare in peripheral blood.

Germline-derived CDR1 and CDR2 are MGHRA and YSYEKL. With V trimmed by 4 bases and J by 5 bases, 8 bases remained unmatched. The CDR3 runs to 14 residues. Each TCR beta library was made by quantitative 5'-RACE that incorporated molecular barcodes. TCRdb used MiXCR to reprocess the 5' RACE reads, holding one entry per CDR3 protein. The data show around 220,000 distinct CDR3 sequences, around 19% seen once. This clonotype has just a few counts. The antigen is not known. The source of this sequence is a male donor with ankylosing spondylitis. Sequences were obtained from blood, either unsorted or a sorted T cell fraction (not recorded which). The chain recombines TRBV4-1 with TRBJ2-7; 7 bases align to TRBD2. The CDR3 here is CASSRSSGTNEQYF. The CDR3 bases are TGCGCCAGCAGCCGTTCTAGCGGTACTAACGAGCAGTACTTC.